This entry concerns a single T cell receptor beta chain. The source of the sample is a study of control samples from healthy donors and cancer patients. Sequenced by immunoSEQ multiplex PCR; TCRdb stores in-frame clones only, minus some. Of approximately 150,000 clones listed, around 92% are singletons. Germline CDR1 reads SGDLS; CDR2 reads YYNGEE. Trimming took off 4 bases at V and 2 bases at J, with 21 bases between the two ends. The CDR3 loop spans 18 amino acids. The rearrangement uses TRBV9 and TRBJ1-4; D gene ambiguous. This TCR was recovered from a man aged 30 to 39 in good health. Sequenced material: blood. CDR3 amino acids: CASSPRHEALRTNEKLFF. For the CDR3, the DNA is TGTGCCAGCAGCCCCCGACATGAGGCACTAAGGACTAATGAAAAACTGTTTTTT.